The 31 T cell receptor beta chains reported below all come from one sample, sequenced in a study of T cells in Graves' hyperthyroidism and ophthalmopathy. TCR beta CDR3 sequences were amplified from RNA transcripts. Primed by the HTBI set, a first-round RT-PCR was run on the TCR CDR3. MiXCR was run by TCRdb on the multiplex PCR reads, yielding one entry per CDR3 protein. The sample shows hundreds of thousands of distinct CDR3 sequences, over 12% of them seen only once. The sequenced sample was blood. Receptor source: a man younger than 35 with Graves' ophthalmopathy.

This clonotype occurred many times. The DNA for the CDR3 is TGTGCCAGCAGTTTGGGACTGCCTAACACTGAAGCTTTCTTT. Its translation: CASSLGLPNTEAFF. This chain links TRBV27 with TRBJ1-1; D possibly corresponds to TRBD1 (5 bases). The germline V gene encodes CDR1 MNHEY and CDR2 SMNVEV (reference sequence). Trimming cost V 3 bases and J 2 bases, with 10 bases left between them. The CDR3 is 14 residues long.

This clonotype was picked up a small number of times. The rearrangement joins TRBV3-1 to TRBJ1-2; D remains unclear. V dropped 0 bases and J dropped 5 bases, with 16 bases sitting between them. The CDR3 is 16 amino acids. From germline, CDR1 is LGHDT and CDR2 YNNKEL (reference sequence). CDR3 sequence: CASSQDRWTGGYGYTF. CDR3 nucleotides: TGTGCCAGCAGCCAAGATCGGTGGACGGGCGGGTATGGCTACACCTTC.

This clonotype was recorded at least ten times. The chain employs TRBV3-1 and TRBJ2-3; TRBD2 aligns across 12 bases. Germline V gives CDR1 LGHDT, CDR2 YNNKEL (reference sequence). Trimming cost V 4 bases and J 6 bases; bases outside gene matches: 11. The CDR3 has 17 amino acids. CDR3 coding DNA: TGTGCCAGCAGCCTCACTCTAGCGGGGGGGCCTTCCGATACGCAGTATTTT. Translated: CASSLTLAGGPSDTQYF.

This clonotype was seen many times. CDR3 coding DNA: TGTGCCAGTACAGGGGTTAATAGCAATCAGCCCCAGCATTTT. Translating it yields CASTGVNSNQPQHF. The chain recombines TRBV12-3 or TRBV12-4 with TRBJ1-5; 7 nucleotides line up with TRBD1. The CDR3 covers 14 residues. The trim removed 9 bases at V and 0 bases at J, leaving 5 bases unmatched.

Ten or more counts support this clonotype. The chain couples TRBV5-1 to TRBJ1-4; 8 bases agree with TRBD1. CDR1 and CDR2 (germline): SGHRS, YFSETQ. The CDR3 runs 13 residues. V shed 4 bases, J shed 6 bases, and the junction held 2 bases outside the gene matches. The CDR3 sequence: CASSEDRDEKLFF. CDR3 nucleotides: TGCGCCAGCAGCGAGGACAGGGATGAAAAACTGTTTTTT.

This clonotype was counted many times. The chain couples TRBV4-1 to TRBJ2-7; D gene uncertain. Germline-derived CDR1 and CDR2 are MGHRA and YSYEKL. V was pared by 1 base and J by 6 bases, with 10 bases between. The CDR3 is 13 residues long. The CDR3 region is CASSQGHGGEQYF. The CDR3 nucleotides read TGCGCCAGCAGCCAAGGTCATGGTGGCGAGCAGTACTTC.

This clonotype showed up just once. The chain links TRBV12-3 or TRBV12-4 to TRBJ2-3; D ambiguous. The CDR3 has 16 residues. Trimming removed 6 bases from V and 2 bases from J, with 18 bases in between. The CDR3 is CASRTRVSLYTDTQYF. DNA for the CDR3: TGTGCCAGCAGAACACGGGTCTCCCTTTACACAGATACGCAGTATTTT.

Ten or more counts support this clonotype. The V gene is TRBV30, the J gene TRBJ1-2; D perhaps matches TRBD1 (6 bases). V was cut by 0 bases and J by 4 bases, with 15 bases left in between. CDR3 length equals 15 residues. Per germline, CDR1 GTSNPN and CDR2 SVGIG (reference sequence). CDR3 sequence reads: CAWSVPGAGLYGYTF. CDR3 nucleotide sequence: TGTGCCTGGAGTGTCCCGGGGGCAGGACTCTATGGCTACACCTTC.

This clonotype was found a few times. J is TRBJ1-2 and V is TRBV7-9; 8 bases line up with TRBD1. The CDR3 length is 13 residues. CDR1 and CDR2 from the germline V gene are SEHNR and FQNEAQ (reference sequence). V shed 6 bases, J shed 6 bases, and the junction held 6 bases outside the gene matches. CDR3 coding DNA: TGTGCCAGCAGGCGGACAGGGACAAATGGCTACACCTTC. It specifies CASRRTGTNGYTF.

This clonotype appeared many times. The chain recombines TRBV2 with TRBJ2-1, with 12 bases identical to TRBD2. Looked up from germline, CDR1 is SNHLY and CDR2 is FYNNEI. With 2 bases clipped from V and 7 bases from J, the junction kept 3 bases outside the gene matches. The CDR3 is 15 residues long. CDR3 DNA sequence: TGTGCCAGCAGTGAACTAGCGGGAGGGGGAAATGAGCAGTTCTTC. Its translation is CASSELAGGGNEQFF.

The chain joins TRBV19 to TRBJ2-1, with TRBD2 as a possible D gene (6 bases). The germline V gene has CDR1 LNHDA and CDR2 SQIVND (reference sequence). The CDR3 has 13 amino acids. V dropped 5 bases and J dropped 8 bases, with 13 bases sitting between them. CDR3 protein: CASSHGGSYEQFF. CDR3 DNA: TGTGCCAGTAGTCACGGGGGTAGCTATGAGCAGTTCTTC.

This clonotype has more than one count but fewer than ten. An end of the junction does not agree with germline; a read error may underlie this. The gene calls are TRBV7-7 and TRBJ2-2, with TRBD2 identical over 11 bases. This CDR3 is built from 18 residues. The germline V gene has CDR1 SSHAT and CDR2 FNYEAQ (reference sequence). The CDR3 nucleotides are TGTGCTAGCAGCTTAGAGTCGATGAGGACTAGCGGGTCCGGGGAGCTGTTTTTT. This translates into CASSLESMRTSGSGELFF.

CDR3 region: CASSDRVKQPQHF. In nucleotides, the CDR3 is TGTGCCAGCAGTGACAGGGTTAAGCAGCCCCAGCATTTT. This rearrangement joins TRBV6-1 to TRBJ1-5; perhaps TRBD1 as D (5 bases). The CDR3 spans 13 residues. Trimming pared 3 bases from V and 7 bases from J, leaving 10 bases between. The germline gives CDR1 MNHNS, CDR2 SASEGT.

This clonotype was observed a handful of times. The chain recombines TRBV20-1 with TRBJ2-7; 14 nucleotides align to TRBD2. The CDR3 extends over 19 amino acids. Trimming cost V 0 bases and J 2 bases; bases outside gene matches: 12. Germline-derived CDR1 and CDR2 are DFQATT and SNEGSKA (reference sequence). The CDR3 sequence: CSARDPRTSGRSIPYEQYF. CDR3 nucleotide sequence: TGCAGTGCTAGAGATCCGCGGACTAGCGGGAGGTCAATTCCCTACGAGCAGTACTTC.

This clonotype has at least ten counts. The chain carries TRBV6-1 and TRBJ2-7; tentative D call: TRBD1 (7 bases). Germline V gives CDR1 MNHNS, CDR2 SASEGT. V gave up 0 bases and J gave up 3 bases, with 12 bases separating them. This CDR3 is built from 15 residues. CDR3 DNA sequence: TGTGCCAGCAGTGAAGCGCGGCAGGGGGGCTACGAGCAGTACTTC. Protein: CASSEARQGGYEQYF.

This clonotype came up many times. The gene calls are TRBV20-1 and TRBJ1-2; D call uncertain. Trimming removed 6 bases from V and 0 bases from J, with 14 bases in between. There are 14 residues in the CDR3. Germline V gene sequence: CDR1 DFQATT, CDR2 SNEGSKA (reference sequence). CDR3 amino acids: CSAPPAGTNYGYTF. The CDR3, as DNA: TGCAGTGCCCCCCCGGCGGGCACTAACTATGGCTACACCTTC.

This clonotype has only a few counts. V is TRBV15 and J is TRBJ2-4; TRBD1 matches at 7 bases. The CDR3 spans 15 residues. With 2 bases clipped from V and 3 bases from J, the junction kept 4 bases outside the gene matches. Germline V gene sequence: CDR1 LNHNV, CDR2 YYDKDF (reference sequence). As DNA, the CDR3 is TGTGCCACCAGCAGATACCGACAGGGCAAAAACATTCAGTACTTC. This gives the protein CATSRYRQGKNIQYF.

The chain carries TRBV4-1 and TRBJ2-7, with 9 bases identical to TRBD1. The germline CDR1 and CDR2 sequences are MGHRA and YSYEKL. Trimming cost V 2 bases and J 3 bases; bases outside gene matches: 2. The CDR3 has 14 residues. In nucleotides, the CDR3 is TGCGCCAGCAGCCAAACGACAGGGGGCTACGAGCAGTACTTC. Protein sequence: CASSQTTGGYEQYF.

This chain links TRBV7-8 with TRBJ2-2; D is unresolved. This CDR3 has 13 amino acids. Per the germline V gene, CDR1 is SGHVS and CDR2 is FQNEAQ. The V end was cut by 2 bases, the J end by 5 bases, with 6 bases between. CDR3 loop: CASSLRWTGELFF. In DNA form, the CDR3 reads TGTGCCAGCAGCTTACGGTGGACCGGGGAGCTGTTTTTT.

This clonotype appeared many times. The chain carries TRBV24-1 and TRBJ1-5; no firm D call. V was trimmed by 2 bases and J by 0 bases, leaving 10 bases between them. This CDR3 has 16 amino acids. Germline V gene sequence: CDR1 KGHDR, CDR2 SFDVKD. For the CDR3, the DNA is TGTGCCACCAGTGATTCCCGGGCCGGTAGCAATCAGCCCCAGCATTTT. It translates to CATSDSRAGSNQPQHF.

A note on this clonotype: Just one base apart from a much larger clone, this may be a read error. The chain recombines TRBV6-2 or TRBV6-3 with TRBJ1-2; D remains unclear. This CDR3 contains 13 residues. Germline values: CDR1 MNHEY, CDR2 SVGEGT. The DNA for the CDR3 is TGTGCCAGCAGTTACGGTGTTAACTATGGCCACACCTTC. Translated: CASSYGVNYGHTF.

The rearrangement links TRBV10-2 to TRBJ2-2; TRBD1 aligns across 8 bases. Per germline, CDR1 WSHSY and CDR2 SAAADI. Losses at the gene ends were 6 bases for V and 6 bases for J; bases not matched to a gene: 0. This CDR3 has 12 residues. The CDR3 DNA follows: TGCGCCAGCAGACAGGGGGCCGGGGAGCTGTTTTTT. It encodes CASRQGAGELFF.

This rearrangement joins TRBV20-1 to TRBJ2-3, with D possibly being TRBD1 or TRBD2 (5 bases each). Germline values: CDR1 DFQATT, CDR2 SNEGSKA (reference sequence). This CDR3 is built from 15 residues. V was pared by 0 bases and J by 0 bases, with 10 bases between. The CDR3 DNA follows: TGCAGTGCTAGAGATGTGGGGGATAGCACAGATACGCAGTATTTT. This gives the protein CSARDVGDSTDTQYF.

This clonotype has only a few counts. The chain recombines TRBV6-5 with TRBJ1-1; D ambiguous. Germline V gene data show CDR1 as MNHEY and CDR2 as SVGAGI. CDR3 length: 15 residues. The ends were cut back, 0 bases at V and 0 bases at J, with 8 bases in the middle. CDR3 bases: TGTGCCAGCAGTTACTCGTCGGGATTGAACACTGAAGCTTTCTTT. Its translation: CASSYSSGLNTEAFF.

This clonotype was counted ten times or more. The genes are TRBV5-1 and TRBJ1-4; weak D call: TRBD1 (5 bases). CDR1 and CDR2 (germline): SGHRS, YFSETQ. The CDR3 loop spans 15 amino acids. The V and J ends lost 5 bases and 4 bases respectively, with 15 bases between them. CDR3 in DNA: TGCGCCAGCAGTTGGGACGGGGGGAATAATGAAAAACTGTTTTTT. Translated, it gives CASSWDGGNNEKLFF.

This clonotype has a handful of counts. The CDR3 end shows no conserved phenylalanine or tryptophan, and so a read error is likely. The chain recombines TRBV6-5 with TRBJ1-3; no definite D call. The ends were cut back, 2 bases at V and 4 bases at J, with 12 bases in the middle. This CDR3 contains 15 residues. The germline V gene encodes CDR1 MNHEY and CDR2 SVGAGI. CDR3 residues: CASSYRNYYGNTIYL. The DNA for the CDR3 is TGTGCCAGCAGTTACCGGAACTATTACGGAAACACCATATATCTT.

This clonotype has a count of ten or more. This sequence joins TRBV11-3 and TRBJ2-1; D could derive from TRBD1 or TRBD2 (7 bases each). Germline lookup yields CDR1 SGHNT and CDR2 YENEEA. V lost 5 bases, J lost 4 bases, and 18 bases lay in between. CDR3 length: 16 amino acids. This CDR3 reads CASSQGGAGLYNEQFF. DNA for the CDR3: TGTGCCAGCAGCCAGGGGGGGGCAGGGCTATACAATGAGCAGTTCTTC.

This clonotype was seen at least ten times. CDR3 DNA: TGTGCCAGCAGTGAATATTGGGCCATTCAGGGTCAGCCCCAGCATTTT. Translation: CASSEYWAIQGQPQHF. V and J are TRBV6-1 and TRBJ1-5; D is possibly TRBD1 (5 bases). The CDR3 loop spans 16 amino acids. V was cut by 2 bases and J by 6 bases, with 17 bases left in between. Germline V gene lookup returns CDR1 MNHNS and CDR2 SASEGT.

This clonotype occurred a few times. The genes are TRBV6-1 and TRBJ2-2; 14 bases match TRBD2. The germline V gene encodes CDR1 MNHNS and CDR2 SASEGT. The CDR3 contains 18 residues. The V and J ends lost 5 bases and 4 bases, in that order; junction bases with no gene match: 9. The CDR3 is CASSKGLAGVVGTGELFF. The CDR3 DNA is TGTGCCAGCAGTAAGGGACTAGCGGGAGTTGTAGGCACCGGGGAGCTGTTTTTT.

At least ten counts were recorded for this clonotype. The chain combines TRBV12-3 or TRBV12-4 with TRBJ2-7; the match to TRBD2 covers 10 bases. CDR3 length: 13 amino acids. Trimming took 7 bases from V and 6 from J; bases not matched to a gene: 6. The DNA for the CDR3 is TGTGCCAGCAATCATGGACTAGCGGTCGAGCAGTACTTC. Protein sequence: CASNHGLAVEQYF.

As regards this clonotype: The junction departs from the called germline gene at one end, perhaps through a read error. The CDR3 nucleotides are TGTGCCAGTACTATAGGACTAGCGGGAGGGAATGAGCAGTTCTTC. Protein: CASTIGLAGGNEQFF. The V call is TRBV19, the J call TRBJ2-1; 15 positions match TRBD2. This CDR3 region has 15 residues. Germline V gene data show CDR1 as LNHDA and CDR2 as SQIVND (reference sequence).